This entry features one TCR beta chain sequence. Its antigen is unknown. UMIs that included a 6-nucleotide sample barcode were added by template switching, which took place during cDNA synthesis. TCRalpha along with TCRbeta cDNA was subjected to two nested PCRs lasting 16 and 9 cycles. TCRdb processed the 5' RACE reads again and assigns one entry to each CDR3 protein, with no DNA. The sample table sets out more than 350,000 distinct CDR3 sequences. This CDR3 is built from 12 residues. The sample is drawn from a study of monozygotic twins with inflammatory bowel disease. Study findings and constraints: The inverse Simpson measure of TCRbeta diversity was lower in IBD patients than in healthy co-twins. With others, IBD patients shared fewer clonotypes than healthy twins did, especially with disease activity.

Sequenced: blood. The receptor's source is a human donor with ulcerative colitis or Crohn's disease, or a healthy co-twin of an affected twin (not recorded which). This chain links TRBV12-3 or TRBV12-4 with TRBJ2-7. CDR3 amino acids: CASSPGEYEQYF.